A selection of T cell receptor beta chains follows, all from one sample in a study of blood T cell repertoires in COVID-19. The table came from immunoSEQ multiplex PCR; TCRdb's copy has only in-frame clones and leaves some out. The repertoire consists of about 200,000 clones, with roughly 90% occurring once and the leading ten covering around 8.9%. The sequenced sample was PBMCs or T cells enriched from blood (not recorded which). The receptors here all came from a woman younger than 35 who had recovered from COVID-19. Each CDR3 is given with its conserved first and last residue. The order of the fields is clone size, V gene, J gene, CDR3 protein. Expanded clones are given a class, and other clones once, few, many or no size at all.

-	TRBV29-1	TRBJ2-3	CSPGGDLTDTQYF
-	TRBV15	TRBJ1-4	CATSRDRDSNEKLFF
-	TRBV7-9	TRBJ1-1	CASSFRLSQGNEAFF
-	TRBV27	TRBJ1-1	CASSSRSLPNTEAFF
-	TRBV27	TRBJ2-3	CASSFFRGDTDTQYF
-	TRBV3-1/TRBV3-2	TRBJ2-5	CASSRRTSGGFQETQYF
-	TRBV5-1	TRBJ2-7	CASSLELAGAYEQYF
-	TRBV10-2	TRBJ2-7	CASRPGTGGYEQYF
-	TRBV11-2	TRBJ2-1	CASSLRRSSGSYNEQFF
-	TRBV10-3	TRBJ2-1	CAISESTAVGPNEQFF
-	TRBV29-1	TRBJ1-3	CSVVEGNTIYF
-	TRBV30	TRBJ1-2	CAWAGTTYTF
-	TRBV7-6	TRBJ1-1	CASSAGPGTTEAFF
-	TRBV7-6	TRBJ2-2	CASSLAPTPWTPTGELFF
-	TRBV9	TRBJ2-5	CASSVASRGGQGEETQYF
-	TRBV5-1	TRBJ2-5	CASSRGTGGGQETQYF
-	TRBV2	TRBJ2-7	CASRGEAKSYEQYF
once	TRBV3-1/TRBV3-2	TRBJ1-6	CASRRTGADSPLHF
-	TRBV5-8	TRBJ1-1	CASSSPGQGTTEAFF
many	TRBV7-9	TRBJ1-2	CASSPNRGDGYTF
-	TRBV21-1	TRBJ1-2	CASSGWTGPGGYTF
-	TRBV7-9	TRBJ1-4	CASSLTGGRVNEKLFF
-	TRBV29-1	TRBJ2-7	CSGTTGLRGEQYF
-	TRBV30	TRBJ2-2	CAWRPGQRPGELFF
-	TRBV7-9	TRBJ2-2	CASSFVGGGELFF